Here is one T cell receptor beta chain with its context. This entry comes from a study of blood T cells in healthy people across ages. Trimming took off 6 bases at V and 1 base at J, with 13 bases between the two ends. The length of the CDR3 is 13 residues. Germline V gene data show CDR1 as SQVTM and CDR2 as ANQGSEA. Next came a second PCR, run for about 6 to 11 cycles, which used a sample-barcoded 5' primer along with a J-beta primer mix. TCRdb re-analysed the 5' RACE reads in MiXCR, keeping a single row per CDR3 protein. This table has over 300,000 distinct CDR3 sequences, 50% to 60% appearing once.

The chain joins TRBV29-1 to TRBJ2-7; the D call may be TRBD1 or TRBD2 (5 bases each). Material: blood. This clonotype was obtained from a man in his fifties or sixties in good health. The CDR3 protein is CSVVDGASYEQYF. The CDR3 bases are TGCAGCGTCGTAGACGGGGCGTCCTACGAGCAGTACTTC.